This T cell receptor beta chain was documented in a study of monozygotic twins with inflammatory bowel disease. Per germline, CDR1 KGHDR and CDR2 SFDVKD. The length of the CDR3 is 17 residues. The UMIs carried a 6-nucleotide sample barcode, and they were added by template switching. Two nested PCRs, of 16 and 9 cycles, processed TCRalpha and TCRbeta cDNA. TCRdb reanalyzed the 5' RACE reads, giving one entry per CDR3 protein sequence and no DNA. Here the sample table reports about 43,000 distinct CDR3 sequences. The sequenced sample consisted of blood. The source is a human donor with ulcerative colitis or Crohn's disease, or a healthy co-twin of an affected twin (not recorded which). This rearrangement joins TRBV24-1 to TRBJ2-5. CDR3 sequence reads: CATSDSRASSYQETQYF.